One TCR beta chain is described in this entry. Antigen: not known. The CDR3 sequence is 16 residues long. This sample was included in a study of siplizumab effects on memory and regulatory T cells. Study-level points and caveats: Memory cells seemed less diverse than naive T cells, which seemed major alloresponse contributors.

The table came from immunoSEQ multiplex PCR; TCRdb's copy has only in-frame clones and leaves some out. The data show 99,000 or so clones, over 90% seen once. The source of this sequence is a human donor in good health. The rearrangement joins TRBV21-1 to TRBJ2-5; the tabulated D call, TRBD1, remains unverified against the DNA. TRBV21-1 is an annotated pseudogene. The sequencing sample was made of Tregs sorted from blood. CDR3 in amino acids: CASSKGRAGGRETQYF. Here the CDR3 DNA reads TGTGCCAGCAGCAAAGGTAGGGCAGGGGGACGAGAGACCCAGTACTTC.